The subject of this entry is one T cell receptor beta chain. The data stem from a study of PD-L1 blockade in urothelial cancer. Turning to the study itself: At 3 weeks after treatment start (second dose) and again at 6 weeks, blood was analyzed.

Time point indicated: pretreatment peripheral blood. The assay was immunoSEQ multiplex PCR, and TCRdb's table has in-frame clones only and misses some. This table has about 130,000 clones, about 88% appearing once. The V gene's germline CDR1 is GTSNPN and CDR2 SVGIG (reference sequence). The CDR3 is made up of 13 amino acids. V gave up 2 bases and J gave up 16 bases, with 21 bases separating them. The input for sequencing was PBMCs, taken around atezolizumab (anti-PD-L1) treatment. This sequence was found in a man aged 50-59 years with urothelial cancer. J is TRBJ2-1 and V is TRBV30; possible D gene TRBD2, 5 bases. CDR3 loop: CAWSIGISRGYFF. Here the CDR3 DNA reads TGTGCCTGGAGTATAGGCATATCCAGAGGGTATTTCTTC.